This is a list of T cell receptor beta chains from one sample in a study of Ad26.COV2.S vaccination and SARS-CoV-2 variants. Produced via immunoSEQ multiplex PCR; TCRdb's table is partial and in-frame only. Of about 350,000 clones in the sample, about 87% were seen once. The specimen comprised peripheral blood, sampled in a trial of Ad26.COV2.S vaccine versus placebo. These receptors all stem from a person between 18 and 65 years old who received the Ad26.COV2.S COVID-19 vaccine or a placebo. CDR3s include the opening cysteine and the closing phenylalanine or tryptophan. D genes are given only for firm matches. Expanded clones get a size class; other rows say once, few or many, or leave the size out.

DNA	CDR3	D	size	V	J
TGTGCCAGCAGTGAAGGATACAGGGTCGAAGCTTTCTTT	CASSEGYRVEAFF	.	.	TRBV6-1	TRBJ1-1
TGTGCCAGCAGCCCTATTGGCGGGGGAGCCTACAATGAGCAGTTCTTC	CASSPIGGGAYNEQFF	TRBD2	few	TRBV5-6	TRBJ2-1
TGTGCCAGCAGCTTAGATGGTGTGACTAGCGGGGAGCAGTTCTTC	CASSLDGVTSGEQFF	TRBD2	.	TRBV7-3	TRBJ2-1
TGCGCCAGCAGCTTTCCAGGACAACTACAAGAGACCCAGTACTTC	CASSFPGQLQETQYF	.	.	TRBV5-1	TRBJ2-5
TGTGCCAGCAGTAGGTACGAGCAGTACTTC	CASSRYEQYF	.	once	TRBV28	TRBJ2-7
TGCGCCAGCAGCCAAGAGGGAAGCGGGGTCCAAGAGACCCAGTACTTC	CASSQEGSGVQETQYF	TRBD2	.	TRBV4-1	TRBJ2-5
TGCGCCAGCAGCTCCGGGACAGGGCCCACCGGGGAGCTGTTTTTT	CASSSGTGPTGELFF	TRBD1	.	TRBV5-1	TRBJ2-2
TGTGCCAGCAATGGGGGTACATCCTACGAGCAGTACTTC	CASNGGTSYEQYF	.	once	TRBV2	TRBJ2-7
TGTGCCACCAGGGTTGGCGACACCGGGGAGCTGTTTTTT	CATRVGDTGELFF	.	.	TRBV24-1	TRBJ2-2
TGTGCCTGGAACAGGGGATATAATGAAAAACTGTTTTTT	CAWNRGYNEKLFF	TRBD1	once	TRBV30	TRBJ1-4
TGTGCCAGCAGCTTAGTGGACGGGTTCTCCTACGAGCAGTACTTC	CASSLVDGFSYEQYF	.	.	TRBV7-9	TRBJ2-7
TGTGCCAGCAGCCCCTCCGGGACAGGGGCCTATGGCTACACCTTC	CASSPSGTGAYGYTF	TRBD1	once	TRBV4-2	TRBJ1-2
TGTGCCAGCAGCCCTTATTCATATGGCTACACCTTC	CASSPYSYGYTF	.	.	TRBV9	TRBJ1-2
TGTGCCTGGAGTGTACTAAGGGCCACCTTCTCTGGGGCCAACGTCCTGACTTTC	CAWSVLRATFSGANVLTF	.	once	TRBV30	TRBJ2-6
TGCGCCAGCAGCCAAGTGGGAGGGCGGCCCAATGAGCAGTTCTTC	CASSQVGGRPNEQFF	TRBD2	once	TRBV4-3	TRBJ2-1
TGTGCCTGGACCGCCGGGGGGGGCGGGGAGCAGTACTTC	CAWTAGGGGEQYF	TRBD2	.	TRBV30	TRBJ2-7
TGTGCCTGGGGGACAGTCCTCTCGGGAGGCTACACCTTC	CAWGTVLSGGYTF	TRBD1	.	TRBV30	TRBJ1-2
TGTGCCAGCAGTTACCCAGACCTAGCGGGGGCATTCAATGAGCAGTTCTTC	CASSYPDLAGAFNEQFF	TRBD2	.	TRBV6-2/TRBV6-3	TRBJ2-1
TGCGCCAGCAGTCTTCCGGGACTAATTTTGAATCAGCCCCAGCATTTT	CASSLPGLILNQPQHF	.	once	TRBV23-1	TRBJ1-5
TGTGCCATCAGTGACCCCGAGGGGGAAGAGAAACTGTTTTTT	CAISDPEGEEKLFF	.	.	TRBV10-3	TRBJ1-4
TGCGCCAGCAGCCAAGGTTTGCAGGGCGGGGGTAATGAAAAACTGTTTTTT	CASSQGLQGGGNEKLFF	.	.	TRBV4-3	TRBJ1-4
TGTGCCAGTAGTATGCTCTTTAACAGGCGAAGCTCCTACGAGCAGTACTTC	CASSMLFNRRSSYEQYF	.	.	TRBV19	TRBJ2-7
TGTGCCAGCAGCTTGGGGTCAGGGGTCGGAAACACCATATATTTT	CASSLGSGVGNTIYF	.	few	TRBV5-5	TRBJ1-3
TGTGCCAGCAGTATCCAACAGGGGAACTATGGCTACACCTTC	CASSIQQGNYGYTF	TRBD1	few	TRBV6-5	TRBJ1-2
TGTGCCAGTAGTACCCATTCCACCGGGGAGCTGTTTTTT	CASSTHSTGELFF	.	.	TRBV19	TRBJ2-2
TGTGCCAGCAGTTATGGAAGAGGGTCGCAGCAGCCCCAGCATTTT	CASSYGRGSQQPQHF	.	.	TRBV6-5	TRBJ1-5
TGTGCCAGCAGCCCCCCGGGACAGGGAACCGGGGAGCTGTTTTTT	CASSPPGQGTGELFF	TRBD1	.	TRBV7-8	TRBJ2-2
TGTGCCAGCAGCTTAGACAGGGTTGGGGGTCAGCCCCAGCATTTT	CASSLDRVGGQPQHF	TRBD1	.	TRBV7-3	TRBJ1-5
TGTGCCAGCAGCTTAGATTGGTATAGAAATACGCAGTATTTT	CASSLDWYRNTQYF	.	.	TRBV11-2	TRBJ2-3
TGTGCCAGCAGCCCCTCTGGCGCCGGGGAGCTGTTTTTT	CASSPSGAGELFF	.	.	TRBV7-3	TRBJ2-2
TGTGCCAGCAGTTTATTAGGGTTCGAAAACACCATATATTTT	CASSLLGFENTIYF	.	.	TRBV28	TRBJ1-3
TGTGCCAGCAGCCCACGAGCAGGGACCTGGGAGACCCAGTACTTC	CASSPRAGTWETQYF	.	.	TRBV7-3	TRBJ2-5
TGTGCCAGCAGTTCCAACCGGGACAGGGGCTATCAGCCCCAGCATTTT	CASSSNRDRGYQPQHF	TRBD1	once	TRBV5-6	TRBJ1-5
TGTGCCAGCAGCTTAGGCGGGAGAACCGAGCAGTACTTC	CASSLGGRTEQYF	TRBD2	.	TRBV5-4	TRBJ2-7
TGTGCCAGCAGTTTATCCCGGGACAGTAACACCTACAATGAGCAGTTCTTC	CASSLSRDSNTYNEQFF	TRBD1	.	TRBV27	TRBJ2-1
TGTGCCAGCAGTCGAGCCAGCTATGGCTACACCTTC	CASSRASYGYTF	.	.	TRBV6-5	TRBJ1-2
TGTGCCATCAGTGAGTCCGGGACGGAGCAAGGAGAGACCCAGTACTTC	CAISESGTEQGETQYF	.	.	TRBV10-3	TRBJ2-5
TGTGCCAGCAGCCCGACAGGGGTGAACACTGAAGCTTTCTTT	CASSPTGVNTEAFF	TRBD1	.	TRBV9	TRBJ1-1
TGTGCCAGCAGCTCCGGTTCGGATGGCTACACCTTC	CASSSGSDGYTF	.	.	TRBV7-6	TRBJ1-2
TGTGCCAGCAGCCCCAGGGTAGGATACGAGCAGTACTTC	CASSPRVGYEQYF	.	few	TRBV14	TRBJ2-7
TGCGCCAGCAGCTCTCAGGGAATCGCCTACGAGCAGTACTTC	CASSSQGIAYEQYF	.	few	TRBV5-1	TRBJ2-7
TGTGCCAGCAGCTTAAGTCGGTCGGTCCAGCAGTACTTC	CASSLSRSVQQYF	.	.	TRBV7-2	TRBJ2-7
TGCGCCAGCAGCCAAGAAGGGGATCAGCCCCAGCATTTT	CASSQEGDQPQHF	.	.	TRBV4-1	TRBJ1-5
TGCGCCAGCAGCGCGGACCGGTATAATTCACCCCTCCACTTT	CASSADRYNSPLHF	.	.	TRBV5-1	TRBJ1-6
TGTGCCAGCTCACCTGCAAGCGCGGACTCTGGAAACACCATATATTTT	CASSPASADSGNTIYF	.	.	TRBV18	TRBJ1-3
TGTGCCAGCTCACCACGGGAGGGGGGCGATCAGCCCCAGCATTTT	CASSPREGGDQPQHF	.	.	TRBV18	TRBJ1-5
TGTGCCAGCAGCTTAGAGGAGAACACTGAAGCTTTCTTT	CASSLEENTEAFF	.	.	TRBV11-3	TRBJ1-1
TGTGCCAGCAATGGGCAGGCGGGTCCCTACGAGCAGTACTTC	CASNGQAGPYEQYF	.	many	TRBV6-5	TRBJ2-7
TGTGCCAGCAGCCAACAGAGAAACACAGATACGCAGTATTTT	CASSQQRNTDTQYF	.	.	TRBV6-5	TRBJ2-3
TGTGCCAGCTCACCACCGGGCGTCAGGGCAGAAGGAAACACCATATATTTT	CASSPPGVRAEGNTIYF	.	.	TRBV18	TRBJ1-3
TGCGCCAGCAGCCAAGACAGGGGCGATGGCTACACCTTC	CASSQDRGDGYTF	.	.	TRBV4-3	TRBJ1-2
TGTGCCAGCAGTGAGAGGACAGGGGTCTTGGAGACCCAGTACTTC	CASSERTGVLETQYF	TRBD1	few	TRBV2	TRBJ2-5
TGTGCCAGCAGTTTATCGGGAGCCTACGAGCAGTACTTC	CASSLSGAYEQYF	.	.	TRBV27	TRBJ2-7